These T cell receptor beta chains were read from a single sample in a study of blood T cells in healthy people across ages. TCRdb ran MiXCR on the 5' RACE reads and lists one entry per CDR3 protein. The sample yields about 800,000 distinct CDR3 sequences, approximately 25% seen once. This same sample was also part of a study on T cells of mothers and their children.

The source material was blood. The origin of the receptors is a boy younger than 18 in good health. Both conserved end residues are part of each CDR3. D genes are given only for firm matches. Clone size is shown for a subset of rows, as once, few, many or a class of expanded clone.

j_gene	v_gene	abundance	d_gene	CDR3aa	CDR3nt
TRBJ1-1	TRBV10-3	-	-	CAISGGGWETEAFF	TGTGCCATCAGTGGGGGCGGATGGGAAACTGAAGCTTTCTTT
TRBJ1-6	TRBV6-5	-	-	CASSYSSGGRQNSPLHF	TGTGCCAGCAGTTACTCGTCAGGAGGGAGGCAAAATTCACCCCTCCACTTT
TRBJ2-5	TRBV18	-	TRBD2	CASSTRTSDETQYF	TGTGCCAGCTCGACAAGGACTAGCGATGAGACCCAGTACTTC
TRBJ2-6	TRBV7-9	-	TRBD1	CASSLTTGGAGANVLTF	TGTGCCAGCAGCTTAACGACAGGGGGCGCTGGGGCCAACGTCCTGACTTTC
TRBJ2-7	TRBV29-1	few	-	CSVEDPSGPYEQYF	TGCAGCGTTGAAGATCCCAGCGGGCCCTACGAGCAGTACTTC
TRBJ2-3	TRBV29-1	-	-	CSVEGGRGFTDTQYF	TGCAGCGTTGAAGGGGGCAGGGGATTCACAGATACGCAGTATTTT
TRBJ1-1	TRBV5-5	-	-	CASSLVTPPSVGTEAFF	TGTGCCAGCAGCTTGGTCACCCCCCCGTCGGTGGGCACTGAAGCTTTCTTT
TRBJ2-3	TRBV3-1	-	-	CASSQWRPGDTQYF	TGTGCCAGCAGCCAGTGGCGGCCAGGAGATACGCAGTATTTT
TRBJ2-3	TRBV11-2	few	TRBD2	CASSSPRTSGSTDTQYF	TGTGCCAGCAGCTCACCACGGACTAGCGGGAGCACAGATACGCAGTATTTT
TRBJ2-5	TRBV6-5	-	TRBD1	CASSYVQGETQYF	TGTGCCAGCAGTTACGTCCAGGGGGAGACTCAGTACTTC
TRBJ2-2	TRBV5-1	-	TRBD1	CASKQGASGELFF	TGCGCCAGCAAACAGGGGGCGTCCGGGGAGCTGTTTTTT
TRBJ2-3	TRBV6-5	-	-	CASSSEALGTDTQYF	TGTGCCAGCAGTTCAGAAGCTTTGGGCACAGATACGCAGTATTTT
TRBJ2-7	TRBV20-1	few	TRBD1	CSAKLPGQGPYEQYF	TGCAGTGCTAAACTTCCGGGACAGGGCCCCTACGAGCAGTACTTC
TRBJ1-1	TRBV20-1	few	-	CSATLTGNTEAFF	TGCAGTGCCACGCTGACAGGGAACACTGAAGCTTTCTTT
TRBJ1-1	TRBV6-5	-	TRBD1	CASSFIYRGDYPNTEAFF	TGTGCCAGCAGTTTCATCTACAGGGGCGATTACCCGAACACTGAAGCTTTCTTT
TRBJ2-5	TRBV9	-	TRBD1	CASSPSRQGAWGRQETQYF	TGTGCCAGCAGTCCCAGCCGACAGGGAGCATGGGGTAGGCAAGAGACCCAGTACTTC
TRBJ2-3	TRBV29-1	-	TRBD1	CSVTDRGRTDTQYF	TGCAGCGTGACGGACAGGGGCCGCACAGATACGCAGTATTTT
TRBJ2-4	TRBV12-3/TRBV12-4	few	TRBD2	CASSSGLAYVNGIQYF	TGTGCCAGCAGTTCGGGACTAGCGTATGTTAACGGCATTCAGTACTTC
TRBJ2-7	TRBV6-2/TRBV6-3	many	-	CASSLAAGTLTYEQYF	TGTGCCAGCAGTTTAGCAGCCGGGACGTTAACCTACGAGCAGTACTTC
TRBJ1-3	TRBV7-9	-	-	CASTGGRLSGNTIYF	TGTGCCAGCACCGGAGGGAGGCTCTCTGGAAACACCATATATTTT
TRBJ1-1	TRBV4-3	-	-	CASSQDRSLNTEAFF	TGCGCCAGCAGCCAAGACAGGAGCTTGAACACTGAAGCTTTCTTT
TRBJ2-3	TRBV19	few	TRBD2	CASSRSRLAGVNTQYF	TGTGCCAGTAGCCGAAGCCGACTAGCGGGAGTGAATACGCAGTATTTT
TRBJ2-7	TRBV6-6	once	TRBD1	CASSPPGQGAFREQYF	TGTGCCAGCAGTCCTCCGGGGCAGGGGGCCTTTCGGGAGCAGTACTTC
TRBJ2-7	TRBV29-1	few	TRBD2	CSVIPVAGVLSEQYF	TGCAGCGTGATCCCGGTGGCGGGAGTCTTGAGCGAGCAGTACTTC
TRBJ1-5	TRBV5-1	few	-	CASSLGDNAGQPQHF	TGCGCCAGCAGCTTGGGGGACAACGCAGGACAGCCCCAGCATTTT
TRBJ1-5	TRBV6-2/TRBV6-3	-	TRBD1	CASSYRTGGGGSNQPQHF	TGTGCCAGCAGTTACCGGACAGGGGGCGGGGGTAGCAATCAGCCCCAGCATTTT
TRBJ2-3	TRBV13	-	TRBD2	CASSLGRLAGGVPYSTDTQYF	TGTGCCAGCAGCTTAGGCCGACTAGCGGGGGGCGTTCCGTATAGCACAGATACGCAGTATTTT
TRBJ1-2	TRBV25-1	few	TRBD1	CASGGQEYYGYTF	TGTGCCAGCGGCGGACAGGAGTACTATGGCTACACCTTC
TRBJ2-7	TRBV20-1	-	-	CSAGQGPNEQYF	TGCAGTGCTGGTCAGGGGCCCAACGAGCAGTACTTC
TRBJ2-7	TRBV4-3	few	TRBD2	CASSYRLARDYEQYF	TGCGCCAGCAGTTATCGACTAGCGAGAGATTACGAGCAGTACTTC
TRBJ2-7	TRBV29-1	-	-	CSVESNPYEQYF	TGCAGCGTTGAGAGCAATCCCTACGAGCAGTACTTC
TRBJ2-1	TRBV27	-	TRBD2	CASRTAGGSYNEQFF	TGTGCCAGCAGGACAGCGGGGGGGTCCTACAATGAGCAGTTCTTC
TRBJ1-2	TRBV28	many	-	CASSPLNYGYTF	TGTGCCAGCAGCCCATTAAACTATGGCTACACCTTC
TRBJ2-7	TRBV21-1	-	-	CASSNLFRSGEQYF	TGTGCCAGCAGCAACCTTTTTCGTTCGGGGGAGCAGTACTTC
TRBJ1-6	TRBV5-1	-	TRBD1	CASSFGQGDNSPLHF	TGCGCCAGCAGCTTTGGGCAGGGGGATAATTCACCCCTCCACTTT